Only a few counts were recorded for the clone carrying this TCR beta chain. Other DNA sequences in this specimen translate into the identical CDR3. The source of the sample is a study of intratumoral heterogeneity in liver cancer. Study at large: With a median age of roughly 60 years, most patients were men.

Profiling relied on immunoSEQ multiplex PCR, and the TCRdb table lists in-frame clones only, not all of them. Among 2,500 to 3,000 clones listed, 70% to 75% were seen once. Each tumour sample represents a distinct, spatially separated region of the hepatocellular carcinoma nodule. Early-stage hepatocellular carcinoma patients were treatment-naïve prior to resection. Samples came from areas without visible necrosis or hemorrhage. This clonotype was sampled from a woman in her 70s with hepatocellular carcinoma. This sample comprised tumor tissue, obtained before any cancer treatment.

The CDR3 coding sequence is TGTGCCAGCAGCTTTAGCAATGAGCAGTTCTTC. Amino acid sequence: CASSFSNEQFF. The chain joins TRBV5-4 to TRBJ2-1, with D uncertain. Between the trimmed V and J ends, which lost 2 bases and 6 bases, there was a span of 3 bases. CDR3 length equals 11 residues. Germline assignment: CDR1 SGHNT and CDR2 YYREEE (reference sequence).